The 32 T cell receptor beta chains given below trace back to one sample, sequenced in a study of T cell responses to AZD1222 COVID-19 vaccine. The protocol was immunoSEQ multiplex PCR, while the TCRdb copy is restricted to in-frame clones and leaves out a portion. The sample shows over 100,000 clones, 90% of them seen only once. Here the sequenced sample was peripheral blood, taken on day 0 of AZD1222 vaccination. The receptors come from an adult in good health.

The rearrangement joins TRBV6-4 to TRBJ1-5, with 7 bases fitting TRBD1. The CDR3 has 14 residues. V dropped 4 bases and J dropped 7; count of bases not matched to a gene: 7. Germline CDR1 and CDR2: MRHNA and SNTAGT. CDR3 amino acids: CASSGTGKVQPQHF. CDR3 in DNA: TGTGCCAGCAGTGGGACAGGCAAGGTCCAGCCCCAGCATTTT.

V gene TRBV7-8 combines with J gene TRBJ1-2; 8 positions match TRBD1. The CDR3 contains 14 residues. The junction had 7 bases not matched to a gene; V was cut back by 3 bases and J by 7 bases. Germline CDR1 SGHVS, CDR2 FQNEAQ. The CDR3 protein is CASSFLIQGGGYTF. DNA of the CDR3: TGTGCCAGCAGCTTCCTGATACAGGGGGGTGGCTACACCTTC.

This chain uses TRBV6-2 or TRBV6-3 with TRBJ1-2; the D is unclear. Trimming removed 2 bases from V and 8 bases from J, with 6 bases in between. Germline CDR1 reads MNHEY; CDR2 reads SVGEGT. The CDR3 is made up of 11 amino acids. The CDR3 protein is CASSYIGGYTF. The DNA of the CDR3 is TGTGCCAGCAGTTACATTGGCGGCTACACCTTC.

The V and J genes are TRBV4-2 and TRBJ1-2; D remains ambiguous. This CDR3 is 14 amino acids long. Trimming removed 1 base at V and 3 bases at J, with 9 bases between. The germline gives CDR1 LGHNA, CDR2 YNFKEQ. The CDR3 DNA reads TGTGCCAGCAGCCAAGTGACCGACGACTATGGCTACACCTTC. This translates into CASSQVTDDYGYTF.

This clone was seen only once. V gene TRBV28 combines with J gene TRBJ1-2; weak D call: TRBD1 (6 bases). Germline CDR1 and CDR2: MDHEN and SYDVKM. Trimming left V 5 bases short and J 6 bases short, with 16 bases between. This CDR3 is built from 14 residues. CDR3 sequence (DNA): TGTGCCAGCAGTCGATTGGAGGGGGTGCATGGCTACACCTTC. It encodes CASSRLEGVHGYTF.

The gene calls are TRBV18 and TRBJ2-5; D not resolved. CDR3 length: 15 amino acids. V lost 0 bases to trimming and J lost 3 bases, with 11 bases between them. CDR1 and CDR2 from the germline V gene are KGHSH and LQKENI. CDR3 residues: CASSPPGIGKETQYF. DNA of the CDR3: TGTGCCAGCTCACCACCGGGGATAGGTAAAGAGACCCAGTACTTC. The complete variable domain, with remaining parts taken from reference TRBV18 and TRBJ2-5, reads NAGVMQNPRHLVRRRGQEARLRCSPMKGHSHVYWYRQLPEEGLKFMVYLQKENIIDESGMPKERFSAEFPKEGPSILRIQQVVRGDSAAYFCASSPPGIGKETQYFGPGTRLLVL.

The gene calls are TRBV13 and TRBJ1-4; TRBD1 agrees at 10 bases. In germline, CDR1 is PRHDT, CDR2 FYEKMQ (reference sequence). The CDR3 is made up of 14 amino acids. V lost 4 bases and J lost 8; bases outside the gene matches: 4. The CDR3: CASSYRDRGEKLFF. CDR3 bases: TGTGCCAGCAGCTACCGGGACAGGGGAGAAAAACTGTTTTTT.

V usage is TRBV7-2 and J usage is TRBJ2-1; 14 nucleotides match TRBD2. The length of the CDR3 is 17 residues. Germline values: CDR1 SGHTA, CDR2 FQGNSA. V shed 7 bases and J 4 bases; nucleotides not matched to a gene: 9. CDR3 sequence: CASIRTGLAGGYNEQFF. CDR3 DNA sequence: TGTGCCAGCATACGTACCGGACTAGCGGGGGGTTACAATGAGCAGTTCTTC.

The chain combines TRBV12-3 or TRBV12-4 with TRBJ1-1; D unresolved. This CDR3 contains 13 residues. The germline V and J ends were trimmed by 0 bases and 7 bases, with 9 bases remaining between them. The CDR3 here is CASSLAPTDEAFF. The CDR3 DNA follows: TGTGCCAGCAGTTTAGCCCCGACTGATGAAGCTTTCTTT.

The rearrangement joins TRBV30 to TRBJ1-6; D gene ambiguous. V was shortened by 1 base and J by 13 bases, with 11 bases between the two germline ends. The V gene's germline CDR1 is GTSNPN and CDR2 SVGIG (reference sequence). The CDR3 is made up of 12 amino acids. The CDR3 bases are TGTGCCTGGAGTGGAGACCGCGATCCCCTCCACTTT. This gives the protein CAWSGDRDPLHF.

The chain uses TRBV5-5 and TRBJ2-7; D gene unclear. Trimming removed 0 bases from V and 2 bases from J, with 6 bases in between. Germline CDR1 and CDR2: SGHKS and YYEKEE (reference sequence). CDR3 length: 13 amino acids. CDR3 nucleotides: TGTGCCAGCAGCTTGGGCCACCCCTACGAGCAGTACTTC. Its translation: CASSLGHPYEQYF. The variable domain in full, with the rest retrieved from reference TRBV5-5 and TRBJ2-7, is DAGVTQSPTHLIKTRGQQVTLRCSPISGHKSVSWYQQVLGQGPQFIFQYYEKEERGRGNFPDRFSARQFPNYSSELNVNALLLGDSALYLCASSLGHPYEQYFGPGTRLTVT.

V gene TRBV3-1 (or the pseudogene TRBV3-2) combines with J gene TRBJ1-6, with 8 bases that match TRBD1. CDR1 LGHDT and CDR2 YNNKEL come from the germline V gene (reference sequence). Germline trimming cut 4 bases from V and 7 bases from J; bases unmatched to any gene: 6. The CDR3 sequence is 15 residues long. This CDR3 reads CASSPDRGRNSPLHF. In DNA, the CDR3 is TGTGCCAGCAGCCCCGACAGGGGACGAAATTCACCCCTCCACTTT.

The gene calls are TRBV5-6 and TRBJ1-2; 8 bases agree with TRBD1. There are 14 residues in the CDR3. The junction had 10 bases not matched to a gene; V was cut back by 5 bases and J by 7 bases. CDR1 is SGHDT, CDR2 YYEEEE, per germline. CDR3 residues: CASRWDRLFGGYTF. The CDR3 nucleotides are TGTGCCAGCAGATGGGACAGGCTTTTTGGTGGCTACACCTTC.

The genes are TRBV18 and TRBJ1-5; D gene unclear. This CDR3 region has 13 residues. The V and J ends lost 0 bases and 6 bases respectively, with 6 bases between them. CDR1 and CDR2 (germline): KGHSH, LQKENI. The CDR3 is CASSPPGVQPQHF. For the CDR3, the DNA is TGTGCCAGCTCACCACCCGGGGTTCAGCCCCAGCATTTT.

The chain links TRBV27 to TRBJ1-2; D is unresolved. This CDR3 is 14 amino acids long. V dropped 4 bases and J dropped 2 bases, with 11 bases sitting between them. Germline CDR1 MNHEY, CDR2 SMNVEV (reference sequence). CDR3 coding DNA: TGTGCCAGCAGTTCTCGGACCCGGAACTATGGCTACACCTTC. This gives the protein CASSSRTRNYGYTF.

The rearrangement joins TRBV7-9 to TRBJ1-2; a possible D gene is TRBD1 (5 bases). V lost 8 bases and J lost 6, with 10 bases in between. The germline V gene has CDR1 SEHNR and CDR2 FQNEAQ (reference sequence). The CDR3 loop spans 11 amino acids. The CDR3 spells CASALGDGYTF. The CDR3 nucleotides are TGTGCCAGCGCGTTGGGGGATGGCTACACCTTC.

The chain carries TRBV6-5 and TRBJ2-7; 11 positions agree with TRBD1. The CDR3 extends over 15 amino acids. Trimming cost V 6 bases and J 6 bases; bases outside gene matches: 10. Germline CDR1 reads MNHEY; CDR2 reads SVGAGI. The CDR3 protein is CASRRGQGVLREQYF. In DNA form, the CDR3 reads TGTGCCAGCAGGCGGGGACAGGGGGTCCTCCGCGAGCAGTACTTC.

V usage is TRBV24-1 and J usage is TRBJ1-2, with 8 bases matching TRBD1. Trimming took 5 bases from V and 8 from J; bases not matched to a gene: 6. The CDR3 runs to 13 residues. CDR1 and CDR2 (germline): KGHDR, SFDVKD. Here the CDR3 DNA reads TGTGCCACCAGTGCAGAGACAGGGGACGGCTACACCTTC. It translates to CATSAETGDGYTF.

The CDR3 sequence: CASSLGLRPDYEQYF. As DNA, the CDR3 is TGCGCCAGCAGTCTGGGGCTCAGACCGGATTACGAGCAGTACTTC. The chain couples TRBV4-1 to TRBJ2-7; a weak D match, TRBD1 (5 bases). The CDR3 has 15 amino acids. From germline, CDR1 is MGHRA and CDR2 YSYEKL. V lost 6 bases and J 4 bases, leaving 19 bases between the germline ends.

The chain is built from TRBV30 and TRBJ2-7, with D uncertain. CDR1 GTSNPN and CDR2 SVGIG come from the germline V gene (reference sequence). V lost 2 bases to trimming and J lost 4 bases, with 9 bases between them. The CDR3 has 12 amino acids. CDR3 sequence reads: CAWSPREYEQYF. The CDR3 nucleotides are TGTGCCTGGAGTCCTCGCGAGTACGAGCAGTACTTC.

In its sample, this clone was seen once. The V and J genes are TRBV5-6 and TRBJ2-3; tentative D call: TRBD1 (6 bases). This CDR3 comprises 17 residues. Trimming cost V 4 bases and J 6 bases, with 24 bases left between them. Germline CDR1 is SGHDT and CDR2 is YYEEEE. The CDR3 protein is CASSPIPGHLRRDTQYF. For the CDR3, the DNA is TGTGCCAGCAGCCCGATCCCGGGACACTTAAGAAGGGATACGCAGTATTTT.

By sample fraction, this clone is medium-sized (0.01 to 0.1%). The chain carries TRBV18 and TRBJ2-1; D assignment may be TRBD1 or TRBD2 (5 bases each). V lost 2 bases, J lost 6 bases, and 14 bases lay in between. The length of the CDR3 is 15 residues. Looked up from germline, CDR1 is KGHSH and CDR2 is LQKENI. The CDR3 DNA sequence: TGTGCCAGCTCACCATTAGGGGAGAGGTTCAATGAGCAGTTCTTC. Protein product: CASSPLGERFNEQFF. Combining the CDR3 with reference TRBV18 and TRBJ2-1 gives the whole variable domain NAGVMQNPRHLVRRRGQEARLRCSPMKGHSHVYWYRQLPEEGLKFMVYLQKENIIDESGMPKERFSAEFPKEGPSILRIQQVVRGDSAAYFCASSPLGERFNEQFFGPGTRLTVL.

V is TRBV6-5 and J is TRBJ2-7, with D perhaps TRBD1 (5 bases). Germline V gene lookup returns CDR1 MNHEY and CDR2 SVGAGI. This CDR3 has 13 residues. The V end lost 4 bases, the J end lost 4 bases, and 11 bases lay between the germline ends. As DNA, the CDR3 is TGTGCCAGCAGTTCCCAGGGTTTTTACGAGCAGTACTTC. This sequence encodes CASSSQGFYEQYF.

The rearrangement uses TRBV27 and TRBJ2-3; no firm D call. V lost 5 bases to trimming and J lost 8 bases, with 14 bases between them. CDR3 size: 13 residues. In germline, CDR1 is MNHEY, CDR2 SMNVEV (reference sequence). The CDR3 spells CASSNNRVATQYF. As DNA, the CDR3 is TGTGCCAGCAGTAACAATCGGGTGGCTACGCAGTATTTT.

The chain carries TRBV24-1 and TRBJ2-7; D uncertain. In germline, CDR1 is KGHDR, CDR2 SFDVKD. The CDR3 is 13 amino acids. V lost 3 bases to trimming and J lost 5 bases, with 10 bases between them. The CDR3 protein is CATSDNVWNEQYF. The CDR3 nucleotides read TGTGCCACCAGTGATAACGTTTGGAACGAGCAGTACTTC.

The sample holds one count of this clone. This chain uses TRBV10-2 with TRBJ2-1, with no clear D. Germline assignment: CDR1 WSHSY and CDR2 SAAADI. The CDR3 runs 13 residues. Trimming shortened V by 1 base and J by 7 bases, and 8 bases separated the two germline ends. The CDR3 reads CASSEWTRNEQFF. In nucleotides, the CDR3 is TGCGCCAGCAGTGAGTGGACCCGAAATGAGCAGTTCTTC.

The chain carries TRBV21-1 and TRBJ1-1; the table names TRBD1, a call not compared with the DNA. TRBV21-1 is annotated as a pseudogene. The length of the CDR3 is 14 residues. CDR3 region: CASRSGQVNTEAFF. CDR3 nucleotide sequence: TGTGCCAGCAGATCAGGACAGGTAAACACTGAAGCTTTCTTT.

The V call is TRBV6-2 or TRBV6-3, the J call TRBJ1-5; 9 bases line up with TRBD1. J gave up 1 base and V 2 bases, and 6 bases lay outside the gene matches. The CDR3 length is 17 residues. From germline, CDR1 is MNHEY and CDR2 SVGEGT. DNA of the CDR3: TGTGCCAGCAGTTACACACAGGGGGCTGGGAGCAATCAGCCCCAGCATTTT. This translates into CASSYTQGAGSNQPQHF.

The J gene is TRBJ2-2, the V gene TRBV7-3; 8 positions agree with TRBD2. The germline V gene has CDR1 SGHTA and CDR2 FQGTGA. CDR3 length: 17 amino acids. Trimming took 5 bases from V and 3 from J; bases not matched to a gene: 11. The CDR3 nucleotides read TGTGCCAGCAGCCCGGGGCCCGGGGGGGCCGACACCGGGGAGCTGTTTTTT. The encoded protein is CASSPGPGGADTGELFF.

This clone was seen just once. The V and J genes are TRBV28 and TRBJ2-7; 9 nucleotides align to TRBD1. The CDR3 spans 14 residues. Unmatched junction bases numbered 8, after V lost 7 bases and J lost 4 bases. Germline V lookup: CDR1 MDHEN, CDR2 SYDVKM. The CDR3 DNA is TGTGCCAGCACCTACAGGGGGCTAGGATACGAGCAGTACTTC. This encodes CASTYRGLGYEQYF.

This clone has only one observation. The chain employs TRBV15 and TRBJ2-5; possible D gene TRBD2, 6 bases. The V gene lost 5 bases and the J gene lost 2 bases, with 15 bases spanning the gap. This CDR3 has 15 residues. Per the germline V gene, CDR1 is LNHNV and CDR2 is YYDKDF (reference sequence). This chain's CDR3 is CATSYGEAVQETQYF. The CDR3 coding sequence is TGTGCCACCAGCTACGGGGAGGCCGTTCAAGAGACCCAGTACTTC.

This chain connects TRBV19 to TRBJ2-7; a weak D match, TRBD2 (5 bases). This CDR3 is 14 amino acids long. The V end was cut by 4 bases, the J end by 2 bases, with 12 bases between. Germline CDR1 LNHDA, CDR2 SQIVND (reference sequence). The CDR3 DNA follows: TGTGCCAGTAGTAGCCGCGGAGGTCCCTACGAGCAGTACTTC. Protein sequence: CASSSRGGPYEQYF.